Below are 23 T cell receptor beta chains sequenced from a single sample in a study of CD8 T cells in ankylosing spondylitis. Study results and caveats: Characteristic, it appeared, of ankylosing spondylitis blood was a TCR beta motif of fewer than 10 highly homologous variants.

These receptors are not linked to any known antigen. TCRdb analysed the 5' RACE reads with MiXCR anew, one entry per CDR3 protein. The sample yields some 840,000 distinct CDR3 sequences, approximately 10% seen once. The sample taken for sequencing was blood, either unsorted or a sorted T cell fraction (not recorded which). Receptors were obtained from a male donor with ankylosing spondylitis.

This clonotype appeared a few times. The chain links TRBV7-9 to TRBJ2-7; D remains ambiguous. The CDR3 is 15 residues long. Trimming took off 2 bases at V and 2 bases at J, with 13 bases between the two ends. In germline, CDR1 is SEHNR, CDR2 FQNEAQ (reference sequence). The CDR3 loop is CASSLLPVSTYEQYF. In nucleotides, the CDR3 is TGTGCCAGCAGCTTATTACCCGTATCGACCTACGAGCAGTACTTC. Based on the CDR3 plus reference TRBV7-9 and TRBJ2-7, the full variable domain is DTGVSQNPRHKITKRGQNVTFRCDPISEHNRLYWYRQTLGQGPEFLTYFQNEAQLEKSRLLSDRFSAERPKGSFSTLEIQRTEQGDSAMYLCASSLLPVSTYEQYFGPGTRLTVT.

V usage is TRBV6-5 and J usage is TRBJ2-4; TRBD1 agrees at 9 bases. The junction had 2 bases not matched to a gene; V was cut back by 0 bases and J by 8 bases. Germline CDR1 MNHEY, CDR2 SVGAGI. The CDR3 has 14 amino acids. CDR3 region: CASSYSRQGDIQYF. Here the CDR3 DNA reads TGTGCCAGCAGTTACTCGAGACAGGGGGACATTCAGTACTTC.

The chain carries TRBV12-3 or TRBV12-4 and TRBJ2-1; the D is unclear. The CDR3 is made up of 15 amino acids. Trimming stripped 2 bases from V and 0 bases from J, with 8 bases between. CDR3 bases: TGTGCCAGCAGTTTACTGGAGAGCTCCTACAATGAGCAGTTCTTC. Translated: CASSLLESSYNEQFF.

The V call is TRBV4-3, the J call TRBJ2-5; the match to TRBD2 covers 8 bases. The CDR3 contains 17 residues. From germline, CDR1 is LGHNA and CDR2 YSLEER. Trimming removed 1 base from V and 0 bases from J; junction bases left unmatched: 7. The CDR3 DNA follows: TGCGCCAGCAGCCAAGGAAAGACTAGCGACTACCAAGAGACCCAGTACTTC. Translation gives CASSQGKTSDYQETQYF.

This clonotype occurred many times. V and J are TRBV7-6 and TRBJ1-6, with D perhaps TRBD1 (6 bases). The length of the CDR3 is 14 residues. With 5 bases removed from V and 12 bases from J, the gap between germline ends came to 17 bases. Looked up from germline, CDR1 is SGHVS and CDR2 is FNYEAQ. CDR3 amino acids: CASSLGQQSLPLHF. The CDR3 nucleotides read TGTGCCAGCAGCCTCGGACAGCAGAGTCTACCCCTCCACTTT.

This clonotype was recorded at least ten times. The chain recombines TRBV7-2 with TRBJ2-1, with 7 bases lining up with TRBD1. This CDR3 is built from 16 residues. Germline V lookup: CDR1 SGHTA, CDR2 FQGNSA. J gave up 4 bases and V 7 bases, and 13 bases lay outside the gene matches. The CDR3 here is CASIQPRGGRYNEQFF. The DNA for the CDR3 is TGTGCCAGCATCCAACCGCGAGGGGGCCGGTACAATGAGCAGTTCTTC.

This clonotype was detected a few times. The CDR3 DNA follows: TGCAGTGCCAGGGTTGGGGCCAACGTCCTGACTTTC. It codes for CSARVGANVLTF. This rearrangement joins TRBV20-1 to TRBJ2-6, with a weak D call TRBD1 (5 bases). The CDR3 consists of 12 residues. The V gene lost 6 bases and the J gene lost 3 bases, with 6 bases spanning the gap. Per germline, CDR1 DFQATT and CDR2 SNEGSKA (reference sequence).

This clonotype was detected many times. The chain has TRBV5-1 and TRBJ1-1; D is unresolved. V dropped 6 bases and J dropped 1 base, with 13 bases sitting between them. CDR1 is SGHRS, CDR2 YFSETQ, per germline. The length of the CDR3 is 14 residues. CDR3 loop: CASNEEAANTEAFF. DNA of the CDR3: TGCGCCAGCAATGAGGAGGCAGCGAACACTGAAGCTTTCTTT.

The genes are TRBV4-3 and TRBJ2-3; no definite D call. Between the trimmed V and J ends, which lost 2 bases and 0 bases, there was a span of 12 bases. The germline V gene has CDR1 LGHNA and CDR2 YSLEER. The CDR3 sequence is 16 residues long. The CDR3 protein is CASSQRVQISTDTQYF. CDR3 sequence (DNA): TGCGCCAGCAGCCAACGCGTACAGATTAGCACAGATACGCAGTATTTT.

This clonotype has just a few counts. V is TRBV5-1 and J is TRBJ2-2, with 8 bases aligning to TRBD1. In germline, CDR1 is SGHRS, CDR2 YFSETQ. This CDR3 comprises 14 residues. J gave up 6 bases and V 2 bases, and 3 bases lay outside the gene matches. CDR3 nucleotides: TGCGCCAGCAGCTTCGGACAGGGCGCCGGGGAGCTGTTTTTT. Translated: CASSFGQGAGELFF. The variable domain in full, completed from reference TRBV5-1 and TRBJ2-2, reads KAGVTQTPRYLIKTRGQQVTLSCSPISGHRSVSWYQQTPGQGLQFLFEYFSETQRNKGNFPGRFSGRQFSNSRSEMNVSTLELGDSALYLCASSFGQGAGELFFGEGSRLTVL.

This clonotype was seen many times. This chain links TRBV20-1 with TRBJ2-5; D perhaps matches TRBD1 (5 bases). V shed 7 bases and J shed 4 bases, with 10 bases lying between them. CDR1 and CDR2 (germline): DFQATT, SNEGSKA (reference sequence). CDR3 length equals 11 residues. CDR3: CSVGVGETQYF. DNA for the CDR3: TGCAGTGTAGGGGTGGGAGAGACCCAGTACTTC.

The V gene is TRBV9, the J gene TRBJ2-3; no firm D call. The germline V gene has CDR1 SGDLS and CDR2 YYNGEE. The ends were cut back, 2 bases at V and 7 bases at J, with 11 bases in the middle. CDR3 length: 13 amino acids. In DNA, the CDR3 is TGTGCCAGCAGCGTTGACTCCTGGTATACGCAGTATTTT. As protein: CASSVDSWYTQYF.

This clonotype was seen only a few times. CDR3 coding DNA: TGCAGTGGGGAGAGGGGGGACACTGAAGCTTTCTTT. The encoded protein is CSGERGDTEAFF. V is TRBV20-1 and J is TRBJ1-1; TRBD1 is a possible D gene (6 bases). Germline CDR1 is DFQATT and CDR2 is SNEGSKA (reference sequence). Between the trimmed V and J ends, which lost 7 bases and 3 bases, there was a span of 12 bases. This CDR3 contains 12 residues.

The gene calls are TRBV30 and TRBJ1-2; D is uncertain. Per the germline V gene, CDR1 is GTSNPN and CDR2 is SVGIG (reference sequence). Trimming shortened V by 1 base and J by 5 bases, and 5 bases separated the two germline ends. The CDR3 length is 11 residues. The DNA of the CDR3 is TGTGCCTGGAGTGATGGGTATGGCTACACCTTC. Translation: CAWSDGYGYTF. The full variable domain, with the rest looked up from reference TRBV30 and TRBJ1-2, is SQTIHQWPATLVQPVGSPLSLECTVEGTSNPNLYWYRQAAGRGLQLLFYSVGIGQISSEVPQNLSASRPQDRQFILSSKKLLLSDSGFYLCAWSDGYGYTFGSGTRLTVV.

This clonotype appeared a few times. The J gene is TRBJ2-7, the V gene TRBV28, with 7 bases lining up with TRBD1. With V trimmed by 4 bases and J by 4 bases, 7 bases remained unmatched. Germline V gives CDR1 MDHEN, CDR2 SYDVKM. CDR3 length: 14 residues. DNA for the CDR3: TGTGCCAGCAGTTACATCGACAGGGCGTACGAGCAGTACTTC. Its translation: CASSYIDRAYEQYF.

This clonotype was picked up a small number of times. This chain joins TRBV7-2 and TRBJ1-1, with D perhaps matching TRBD1 (5 bases). CDR1 SGHTA and CDR2 FQGNSA come from the germline V gene. This CDR3 spans 14 amino acids. V lost 3 bases and J lost 6, with 14 bases in between. The CDR3 here is CASSFGTPRPEAFF. CDR3 bases: TGTGCCAGCAGCTTCGGGACCCCCCGACCTGAAGCTTTCTTT.

The V and J genes are TRBV20-1 and TRBJ2-3; D is perhaps TRBD1 (5 bases). The CDR3 consists of 12 residues. The V end lost 6 bases, the J end lost 6 bases, and 13 bases lay between the germline ends. Germline V gene lookup returns CDR1 DFQATT and CDR2 SNEGSKA (reference sequence). The CDR3 protein is CSAGHLRDTQYF. In DNA, the CDR3 is TGCAGTGCGGGGCACCTAAGGGATACGCAGTATTTT.

This clonotype was seen only a few times. The rearrangement joins TRBV28 to TRBJ1-6; possibly TRBD1 for D (5 bases). The germline V gene encodes CDR1 MDHEN and CDR2 SYDVKM. The CDR3 has 12 residues. The ends were cut back, 10 bases at V and 7 bases at J, with 11 bases in the middle. In DNA form, the CDR3 reads TGTGCCACCCGACAGCCAAATTCACCCCTCCACTTT. Amino acid sequence: CATRQPNSPLHF.

This clonotype was observed a handful of times. The chain has TRBV12-3 or TRBV12-4 and TRBJ1-5; tentative D call: TRBD1 (6 bases). The V end lost 6 bases, the J end lost 0 bases, and 15 bases lay between the germline ends. The CDR3 length is 16 residues. CDR3 protein: CASRRSRGISNQPQHF. CDR3 nucleotide sequence: TGTGCCAGCAGGCGTTCTAGGGGGATTAGCAATCAGCCCCAGCATTTT.

This clonotype was observed a few times. As DNA, the CDR3 is TGTGCCAGCAGCTTGGGACTGATCACAGATACGCAGTATTTT. Translating it yields CASSLGLITDTQYF. The chain employs TRBV5-5 and TRBJ2-3; no reliable D call. The V end lost 0 bases, the J end lost 2 bases, and 7 bases lay between the germline ends. Per the germline V gene, CDR1 is SGHKS and CDR2 is YYEKEE (reference sequence). This CDR3 contains 14 residues.

This clonotype was recorded a few times. V and J are TRBV2 and TRBJ2-7; no firm D call. The CDR3 is 12 amino acids. Trimming took 5 bases from V and 7 from J, leaving 12 bases between them. The V gene's germline CDR1 is SNHLY and CDR2 FYNNEI. This chain's CDR3 is CASSPSFLEQYF. CDR3 nucleotides: TGTGCCAGCAGTCCGTCCTTCTTGGAGCAGTACTTC.

This chain connects TRBV24-1 to TRBJ2-7; no definite D call. The CDR3 covers 14 residues. The germline CDR1 and CDR2 sequences are KGHDR and SFDVKD. Trimming took off 0 bases at V and 5 bases at J, with 10 bases between the two ends. CDR3 coding DNA: TGTGCCACCAGTGATTTGCCGCCTTTGGACGAGCAGTACTTC. Residues: CATSDLPPLDEQYF.

This clonotype was detected ten times or more. V is TRBV5-1 and J is TRBJ2-7, with 8 nucleotides matching TRBD2. V trimming: 2 bases; J trimming: 2 bases; junction bases outside the gene matches: 6. The CDR3 sequence is 15 residues long. The germline V gene encodes CDR1 SGHRS and CDR2 YFSETQ. In DNA form, the CDR3 reads TGCGCCAGCAGCTTTACCGGGACTAGAACCTACGAGCAGTACTTC. Protein product: CASSFTGTRTYEQYF.